These 31 T cell receptor beta chains share one sample of origin, sequenced in a study of spatial heterogeneity in lung cancer (dated by TCRdb to between 2017 and 2020). The library was produced with 5' RACE. The instrument was a NextSeq 500. TCRdb handled the public reads itself, with Q25 trimming in fastp and clone calling in MiXCR, and kept productive beta chains. Every entry covers one CDR3 protein and lists the most common genes and DNA from its rows. The sample table lists fewer than 4,500 distinct CDR3 sequences, 7% to 10% of them with a count of one. Of the sample, approximately 59% falls within the top ten clones. This specimen's time point label, interpreted: sample taken at primary tumor resection. TCR sequencing used whole RNA extracted from tumor and nontumor lung tissue, or from cryopreserved PBMC samples, without cell sorting. Sample: PBMCs, taken at surgery. These receptor sequences come from a female donor with early-stage non-small cell lung cancer.

By frequency in the sample, this clonotype is medium-sized (0.01 to 0.1%). This sequence joins TRBV19 and TRBJ1-6; D gene unclear. Germline-derived CDR1 and CDR2 are LNHDA and SQIVND (reference sequence). This CDR3 is 15 amino acids long. The V and J ends lost 8 bases and 8 bases respectively, with 19 bases between them. CDR3 region: CASGLTPFEDSPLHF. Written as DNA, the CDR3 is TGTGCCAGTGGCCTGACGCCTTTTGAGGATTCACCCCTCCACTTT. The full variable domain, rest sourced from reference TRBV19 and TRBJ1-6, is DGGITQSPKYLFRKEGQNVTLSCEQNLNHDAMYWYRQDPGQGLRLIYYSQIVNDFQKGDIAEGYSVSREKKESFPLTVTSAQKNPTAFYLCASGLTPFEDSPLHFGNGTRLTVT.

The chain employs TRBV7-2 and TRBJ2-1; D gene uncertain. V lost 5 bases, J lost 5 bases, and 4 bases lay in between. The CDR3 is 11 residues long. Germline V CDR1 and CDR2: SGHTA, FQGNSA. The CDR3 reads CASSSDNEQFF. The CDR3 DNA follows: TGTGCCAGCAGCAGTGACAATGAGCAGTTCTTC.

This clonotype ranks as medium-sized. The gene calls are TRBV19 and TRBJ2-6, with a weak D call TRBD2 (5 bases). Per the germline V gene, CDR1 is LNHDA and CDR2 is SQIVND (reference sequence). The V end was cut by 10 bases, the J end by 0 bases, with 13 bases between. The CDR3 is made up of 15 amino acids. This CDR3 is CATGAGYSGANVLTF. The CDR3 coding sequence is TGTGCCACTGGCGCGGGCTACTCTGGGGCCAACGTCCTGACTTTC.

This clonotype was detected many times. One end of the junction fails to match germline, which may point to a read error. The rearrangement links TRBV18 to TRBJ1-3, with D unclear. This CDR3 spans 14 amino acids. Germline V gives CDR1 KGHSH, CDR2 LQKENI. CDR3 DNA sequence: TGTGCCAGCTCACCAGACATCTCTGAAAACACCATATATTTT. Amino acid sequence: CASSPDISENTIYF.

There are a few counts of this clonotype. The gene calls are TRBV7-2 and TRBJ2-7; TRBD1 is a possible D gene (6 bases). Germline-derived CDR1 and CDR2 are SGHTA and FQGNSA. V lost 5 bases and J 1 base, leaving 9 bases between the germline ends. This CDR3 contains 13 residues. The chain's CDR3 is CASSQDSSYEQYF. The CDR3 region has the DNA TGTGCCAGCAGCCAGGACAGTTCCTACGAGCAGTACTTC.

In its sample, this clonotype was seen many times. The rearrangement joins TRBV2 to TRBJ2-7, with unresolved D. The CDR3 has 12 amino acids. From germline, CDR1 is SNHLY and CDR2 FYNNEI. Trimming took off 6 bases at V and 5 bases at J, with 11 bases between the two ends. The CDR3 nucleotides read TGTGCCAGCAGCGCAACTGCGGACGAGCAGTACTTC. Translated, it gives CASSATADEQYF.

This clonotype is labeled as medium-sized. J is TRBJ2-7 and V is TRBV27; D is perhaps TRBD1 (5 bases). The CDR3 has 14 residues. Germline values: CDR1 MNHEY, CDR2 SMNVEV (reference sequence). The V and J ends lost 2 bases and 3 bases respectively, with 11 bases between them. DNA of the CDR3: TGTGCCAGCAGTTTAAAGGGGAATGGCTACGAGCAGTACTTC. Its translation: CASSLKGNGYEQYF.

This clonotype was seen ten or more times. This chain uses TRBV6-5 with TRBJ1-2, with a possible D match to TRBD1 (6 bases). The V end was cut by 0 bases, the J end by 0 bases, with 8 bases between. The CDR3 runs to 15 residues. Germline CDR1 reads MNHEY; CDR2 reads SVGAGI. The CDR3 DNA is TGTGCCAGCAGTTACTCGTACAGGGCTAACTATGGCTACACCTTC. Its protein is CASSYSYRANYGYTF.

This clonotype is medium-sized within its sample. The chain joins TRBV29-1 to TRBJ2-5; D ambiguous. This CDR3 has 11 amino acids. Trimming removed 7 bases at V and 5 bases at J, with 11 bases between. Germline V gene data show CDR1 as SQVTM and CDR2 as ANQGSEA. CDR3 region: CSAHYRETQYF. The CDR3 coding sequence is TGCAGCGCCCATTACCGGGAGACCCAGTACTTC.

This clonotype was seen a few times. The chain joins TRBV29-1 to TRBJ2-4; perhaps TRBD2 as D (5 bases). The germline gives CDR1 SQVTM, CDR2 ANQGSEA. V was cut by 8 bases and J by 6 bases, with 17 bases left in between. The CDR3 covers 13 residues. In DNA, the CDR3 is TGCAGCATCCCTATTGATGGGAGAAACATTCAGTACTTC. It is translated as CSIPIDGRNIQYF.

This clonotype counts as medium-sized (0.01 to 0.1%). V and J are TRBV12-3 or TRBV12-4 and TRBJ2-5, with D hard to call. V was trimmed by 6 bases and J by 4 bases, leaving 12 bases between them. The CDR3 length is 13 residues. CDR3 coding DNA: TGTGCCAGCAGCCGAGATGGCACAGAGACCCAGTACTTC. Amino acids: CASSRDGTETQYF.

This clonotype was counted at least ten times. V gene TRBV7-9 combines with J gene TRBJ1-3; D unresolved. Deletions cut 11 bases from V and 2 bases from J, with 19 bases between. The V gene's germline CDR1 is SEHNR and CDR2 FQNEAQ (reference sequence). The CDR3 runs 15 residues. CDR3 region: CAGTGATNTGNTIYF. CDR3 sequence (DNA): TGTGCCGGCACCGGAGCAACTAATACTGGAAACACCATATATTTT.

This clonotype is termed medium-sized. The genes are TRBV11-2 and TRBJ2-2; D is possibly TRBD1 (5 bases). The CDR3 runs to 13 residues. Germline CDR1 and CDR2: SGHAT and FQNNGV. The germline V and J ends were trimmed by 5 bases and 6 bases, with 10 bases remaining between them. The CDR3 region is CASSEPGSGELFF. The CDR3 coding sequence is TGTGCCAGCAGCGAACCAGGGTCCGGGGAGCTGTTTTTT.

This clonotype occurred many times. V and J are TRBV6-2 or TRBV6-3 and TRBJ1-2; 7 positions agree with TRBD1. Germline-derived CDR1 and CDR2 are MNHEY and SVGEGT. The CDR3 runs to 12 residues. V was pared by 8 bases and J by 4 bases, with 4 bases of the junction left unmatched. CDR3 coding DNA: TGTGCCAGCGGAGACAGGGCCTATGGCTACACCTTC. It translates to CASGDRAYGYTF.

This clonotype was seen many times. This chain uses TRBV7-2 with TRBJ2-7; D ambiguous. Deletions cut 5 bases from V and 6 bases from J, with 11 bases between. The CDR3 runs 12 residues. Germline assignment: CDR1 SGHTA and CDR2 FQGNSA. CDR3 in DNA: TGTGCCAGCAGCCTGACCATAGGCGAGCAGTACTTC. Its translation: CASSLTIGEQYF. The complete variable domain, with remaining parts taken from reference TRBV7-2 and TRBJ2-7, reads GAGVSQSPSNKVTEKGKDVELRCDPISGHTALYWYRQSLGQGLEFLIYFQGNSAPDKSGLPSDRFSAERTGGSVSTLTIQRTQQEDSAVYLCASSLTIGEQYFGPGTRLTVT.

The chain joins TRBV7-2 to TRBJ2-7; TRBD1 agrees at 9 bases. The J segment lost 4 bases and the V segment lost 5 bases, leaving 6 bases of the junction unmatched. The germline V gene encodes CDR1 SGHTA and CDR2 FQGNSA. This CDR3 contains 14 residues. CDR3 nucleotides: TGTGCCAGCAGCCTACAGGGGGCTAAATACGAGCAGTACTTC. Translation: CASSLQGAKYEQYF.

This clonotype is medium-sized in the sample. The chain couples TRBV3-1 to TRBJ1-1; 8 positions match TRBD1. The germline CDR1 and CDR2 sequences are LGHDT and YNNKEL (reference sequence). V was pared by 4 bases and J by 11 bases, with 3 bases of the junction left unmatched. CDR3 length equals 11 residues. This CDR3 is CASSLTGEAFF. In nucleotides, the CDR3 is TGTGCCAGCAGCCTGACAGGGGAGGCTTTCTTT. Using reference TRBV3-1 and TRBJ1-1 for the parts outside the CDR3, the full variable domain is DTAVSQTPKYLVTQMGNDKSIKCEQNLGHDTMYWYKQDSKKFLKIMFSYNNKELIINETVPNRFSPKSPDKAHLNLHINSLELGDSAVYFCASSLTGEAFFGQGTRLTVV.

This clonotype was detected ten times or more. The chain couples TRBV5-5 to TRBJ1-5; D remains unclear. CDR3 length: 14 amino acids. The ends were cut back, 2 bases at V and 4 bases at J, with 10 bases in the middle. Germline loops: CDR1 SGHKS, CDR2 YYEKEE (reference sequence). Written as DNA, the CDR3 is TGTGCCAGCAGCTTTACCAGCGGGAATCAGCCCCAGCATTTT. Its protein is CASSFTSGNQPQHF.

The chain uses TRBV9 and TRBJ1-3; D is unresolved. The CDR3 has 14 residues. Germline V lookup: CDR1 SGDLS, CDR2 YYNGEE. Trimming pared 0 bases from V and 2 bases from J, leaving 6 bases between. The CDR3 DNA sequence: TGTGCCAGCAGCGTAGTCAGTACTGGAAACACCATATATTTT. Its protein is CASSVVSTGNTIYF.

In this sample, this clonotype turned up many times. V gene TRBV3-2 combines with J gene TRBJ1-4; TRBD1, the table's D call, was not compared with the DNA. TRBV3-2 is recorded as a pseudogene. The CDR3 contains 16 residues. CDR3 amino acids: CASSQDGPPDDEKLFF. The CDR3 DNA is TGTGCCAGCAGCCAAGATGGACCGCCCGACGATGAAAAACTGTTTTTT.

The V and J genes are TRBV7-2 and TRBJ1-2, with D tentatively TRBD1 (5 bases). This CDR3 comprises 14 residues. Trimming removed 0 bases from V and 7 bases from J, with 12 bases in between. The V gene's germline CDR1 is SGHTA and CDR2 FQGNSA. The CDR3 reads CASSLAGVSSGYTF. In DNA, the CDR3 is TGTGCCAGCAGCTTAGCGGGGGTTTCTTCTGGCTACACCTTC.

The V and J genes are TRBV12-3 or TRBV12-4 and TRBJ1-3; 9 nucleotides align to TRBD1. The ends lost 6 bases at V and 0 bases at J; junction bases unmatched: 12. This CDR3 is built from 18 residues. The CDR3 DNA reads TGTGCCAGCAGACCTTTGCCCGGGACAGGGAGCTCTGGAAACACCATATATTTT. Translation: CASRPLPGTGSSGNTIYF.

This clonotype is deemed medium-sized. The chain links TRBV7-2 to TRBJ1-2; 8 positions agree with TRBD1. The CDR3 extends over 18 amino acids. With 5 bases clipped from V and 5 bases from J, the junction kept 19 bases outside the gene matches. Germline lookup yields CDR1 SGHTA and CDR2 FQGNSA. CDR3 in amino acids: CASSPSRTGFPRFYGYTF. For the CDR3, the DNA is TGTGCCAGCAGCCCCTCCCGGACAGGGTTTCCCCGGTTTTATGGCTACACCTTC.

The chain carries TRBV19 and TRBJ2-1; 7 bases are a match to TRBD2. CDR1 is LNHDA, CDR2 SQIVND, per germline (reference sequence). V lost 1 base and J lost 3; bases outside the gene matches: 0. This CDR3 is built from 14 residues. CDR3 nucleotide sequence: TGTGCCAGTAGTATAGCTAGCGGCTACAATGAGCAGTTCTTC. It encodes CASSIASGYNEQFF.

This clonotype was found many times. The CDR3 spells CASSAYYGGYDTQYF. The CDR3 DNA sequence: TGTGCCAGCAGCGCTTATTACGGGGGCTATGATACGCAGTATTTT. The gene calls are TRBV7-9 and TRBJ2-3; D possibly uses TRBD1 or TRBD2 (6 bases each). Germline V gives CDR1 SEHNR, CDR2 FQNEAQ (reference sequence). The CDR3 loop spans 15 amino acids. Trimming took off 5 bases at V and 6 bases at J, with 18 bases between the two ends.

In this sample, this clonotype turned up many times. This chain links TRBV14 with TRBJ2-5, with a tentative D call TRBD2 (5 bases). The CDR3 consists of 13 residues. Germline lookup yields CDR1 SGHDN and CDR2 FVKESK. Trimming cost V 4 bases and J 7 bases, with 13 bases left between them. CDR3 protein: CASSLSGGGTQYF. The CDR3 DNA sequence: TGTGCCAGCAGCCTGTCTGGCGGAGGGACCCAGTACTTC.

This clonotype was seen a handful of times. The chain is built from TRBV20-1 and TRBJ2-1, with 11 positions matching TRBD1. The V gene end was trimmed by 1 base and the J gene end by 6 bases; junction bases not matched to a gene: 5. This CDR3 has 15 amino acids. Germline CDR1 is DFQATT and CDR2 is SNEGSKA (reference sequence). CDR3 nucleotides: TGCAGTGCTAGAGCCGGGACAGGGGGGTCCAATGAGCAGTTCTTC. Its translation is CSARAGTGGSNEQFF.

This clonotype counts as medium-sized (0.01 to 0.1%). The V and J genes are TRBV29-1 and TRBJ2-7, with D unclear. Per germline, CDR1 SQVTM and CDR2 ANQGSEA. The CDR3 covers 13 residues. The ends were cut back, 7 bases at V and 0 bases at J, with 13 bases in the middle. The CDR3 nucleotides read TGCAGCGCCCTCTCAGCGACCTCCTACGAGCAGTACTTC. Amino acid sequence: CSALSATSYEQYF.

Judged by abundance, this clonotype is medium-sized. The chain combines TRBV7-2 with TRBJ2-5; the D gene is possibly TRBD1 (5 bases). The V end was cut by 5 bases, the J end by 4 bases, with 11 bases between. Germline V gene lookup returns CDR1 SGHTA and CDR2 FQGNSA. This CDR3 contains 13 residues. CDR3 DNA: TGTGCCAGCAGCCACGAGCAGGGAGAGACCCAGTACTTC. Protein product: CASSHEQGETQYF.

This clonotype was detected a few times. The rearrangement joins TRBV20-1 to TRBJ1-1, with a weak D call TRBD1 (5 bases). This CDR3 spans 14 amino acids. Germline assignment: CDR1 DFQATT and CDR2 SNEGSKA (reference sequence). The V gene lost 1 base and the J gene lost 1 base, with 10 bases spanning the gap. CDR3 bases: TGCAGTGCTAGAGTGCGCAGGGCGAACACTGAAGCTTTCTTT. As protein: CSARVRRANTEAFF.

Many counts were recorded for this clonotype. The chain carries TRBV7-2 and TRBJ2-5, with D possibly being TRBD2 (6 bases). Germline CDR1 reads SGHTA; CDR2 reads FQGNSA. Trimming removed 5 bases at V and 4 bases at J, with 11 bases between. CDR3 length: 13 amino acids. CDR3 coding DNA: TGTGCCAGCAGCGTATCGGGGGTAGAGACCCAGTACTTC. This codes for CASSVSGVETQYF.